This TCR beta chain derives from a study of blood T cell repertoires in COVID-19. As for the study in general: Donors in the United States, Italy and Spain gave samples during acute or convalescent COVID-19. T cells, B-cell-depleted T cells, or PBMCs provided the cDNA or gDNA that served as material.

The study assigned cohorts using participant-reported clinical history. Before being deemed recovered, Cohort 3 donors had two negative PCRs, clearance, or symptom resolution. Here immunoSEQ multiplex PCR was the method, and the copy in TCRdb shows in-frame clones only, minus some. The sample lists almost 400,000 clones, 85% to 90% occurring once. The V segment lost 4 bases and the J segment 5 bases; nucleotides outside the gene matches: 4. The CDR3 has 14 amino acids. Germline V gene sequence: CDR1 MNHEY, CDR2 SVGAGI. The TCR originated in a woman aged 25 to 45 who had recovered from COVID-19. The chain has TRBV6-5 and TRBJ1-5; TRBD1 matches at 8 bases. The specimen sequenced was PBMCs or T cells enriched from blood (not recorded which). CDR3 protein: CASSSQGAYQPQHF. For the CDR3, the DNA is TGTGCCAGCAGTTCTCAGGGGGCGTATCAGCCCCAGCATTTT.